The 14 T cell receptor beta chains below come from one sample, sequenced in a study of cytomegalovirus exposure and HLA in healthy donors. The method was immunoSEQ multiplex PCR; TCRdb's version includes in-frame clones alone and lacks a portion of them. The table shows 200,000 to 250,000 clones, with roughly nine tenths occurring only once. What was sequenced was PBMCs. The receptors shown here come from a man in his late teens or twenties in good health and CMV-seropositive.

This clone was seen a single time. This chain connects TRBV7-2 to TRBJ2-7; 12 bases match TRBD2. Germline assignment: CDR1 SGHTA and CDR2 FQGNSA. Trimming cost V 3 bases and J 4 bases; bases outside gene matches: 4. There are 15 residues in the CDR3. CDR3 nucleotide sequence: TGTGCCAGCAGCTTTGGACTAGCGGGAATGTACGAGCAGTACTTC. Translated, it gives CASSFGLAGMYEQYF.

The V and J genes are TRBV25-1 and TRBJ1-2; a weak D match, TRBD1 (5 bases). The CDR3 loop spans 16 amino acids. V was trimmed by 5 bases and J by 5 bases, leaving 21 bases between them. CDR1 and CDR2 from the germline V gene are MGHDK and SYGVNS. The CDR3 nucleotides read TGTGCCAGCAGTTCAACTCCCTACGAGCAGGGTTATGGCTACACCTTC. Translating gives CASSSTPYEQGYGYTF.

V usage is TRBV7-8 and J usage is TRBJ2-1; weak D call: TRBD2 (6 bases). CDR3 length equals 15 residues. V lost 0 bases, J lost 5 bases, and 11 bases lay in between. Looked up from germline, CDR1 is SGHVS and CDR2 is FQNEAQ. CDR3 sequence (DNA): TGTGCCAGCAGCTTAGCTGGGCTAGCGCACAATGAGCAGTTCTTC. Translating gives CASSLAGLAHNEQFF.

This chain connects TRBV4-2 to TRBJ2-3; D gene uncertain. CDR3 length: 16 residues. Trimming removed 1 base at V and 4 bases at J, with 15 bases between. CDR1 and CDR2 from the germline V gene are LGHNA and YNFKEQ. The CDR3 DNA follows: TGTGCCAGCAGCCAAGGCCGGACGGCGGTAGCAGATACGCAGTATTTT. This codes for CASSQGRTAVADTQYF.

The CDR3 is CASSARLTSGELFF. The CDR3 DNA is TGCGCCAGCAGCGCCAGACTAACTAGCGGGGAGCTGTTTTTT. The chain carries TRBV4-1 and TRBJ2-2; tentative D call: TRBD2 (5 bases). This CDR3 is 14 amino acids long. Deletions cut 5 bases from V and 7 bases from J, with 14 bases between. The germline gives CDR1 MGHRA, CDR2 YSYEKL.

CDR3 nucleotide sequence: TGCGCCAGCAGCCTTCCGGGCACGGTCTATGGCTACACCTTC. Protein: CASSLPGTVYGYTF. The gene calls are TRBV4-1 and TRBJ1-2; D gene uncertain. V gave up 4 bases and J gave up 4 bases, with 13 bases separating them. From germline, CDR1 is MGHRA and CDR2 YSYEKL. CDR3 length equals 14 residues.

The chain has TRBV13 and TRBJ2-7; D is ambiguous. V lost 4 bases and J lost 4, with 14 bases in between. Germline-derived CDR1 and CDR2 are PRHDT and FYEKMQ (reference sequence). The CDR3 covers 14 residues. In DNA form, the CDR3 reads TGTGCCAGCAGCTCGTTCGACCGAACTTACGAGCAGTACTTC. It codes for CASSSFDRTYEQYF.

This clone was seen just once. This chain uses TRBV6-1 with TRBJ2-1, with D perhaps being TRBD1 or TRBD2 (5 bases each). Germline V gene lookup returns CDR1 MNHNS and CDR2 SASEGT. The CDR3 loop spans 18 amino acids. Trimming pared 2 bases from V and 8 bases from J, leaving 25 bases between. The CDR3 here is CASSENGSGIRGGDEQFF. CDR3 DNA: TGTGCCAGCAGTGAAAACGGCAGCGGCATCCGGGGCGGCGATGAGCAGTTCTTC.

The chain couples TRBV7-2 to TRBJ2-7; D is possibly TRBD1 (6 bases). The V end was cut by 1 base, the J end by 3 bases, with 10 bases between. Per the germline V gene, CDR1 is SGHTA and CDR2 is FQGNSA. The CDR3 consists of 14 residues. The CDR3 loop reads CASSLVRDIYEQYF. The CDR3 DNA reads as TGTGCCAGCAGCTTAGTCAGGGACATCTACGAGCAGTACTTC.

The chain links TRBV7-2 to TRBJ1-5; D unresolved. The germline gives CDR1 SGHTA, CDR2 FQGNSA. This CDR3 comprises 13 residues. Trimming pared 5 bases from V and 9 bases from J, leaving 14 bases between. DNA of the CDR3: TGTGCCAGCAGCCCCGTAGGTTCGGGGCCCCAGCATTTT. It yields the protein CASSPVGSGPQHF. The full variable domain, its missing parts supplied by reference TRBV7-2 and TRBJ1-5, is GAGVSQSPSNKVTEKGKDVELRCDPISGHTALYWYRQSLGQGLEFLIYFQGNSAPDKSGLPSDRFSAERTGGSVSTLTIQRTQQEDSAVYLCASSPVGSGPQHFGDGTRLSIL.

This clone has more than one count but fewer than ten. The rearrangement joins TRBV7-2 to TRBJ1-1; no definite D call. The CDR3 runs to 13 residues. Germline CDR1 and CDR2: SGHTA and FQGNSA. V lost 4 bases and J 0 bases, leaving 6 bases between the germline ends. The chain's CDR3 is CASSSQLNTEAFF. The CDR3 DNA is TGTGCCAGCAGCTCCCAGCTGAACACTGAAGCTTTCTTT.

V usage is TRBV28 and J usage is TRBJ2-1; 8 bases map to TRBD2. The CDR3 contains 16 residues. Germline assignment: CDR1 MDHEN and CDR2 SYDVKM. V dropped 6 bases and J dropped 4; count of bases not matched to a gene: 11. The CDR3 bases are TGTGCCAGCAGCTCGGTTTACGGGAGGGCTTACAATGAGCAGTTCTTC. Its translation: CASSSVYGRAYNEQFF.

This clone was recorded once. V usage is TRBV13 and J usage is TRBJ2-2, with D possibly being TRBD2 (6 bases). This CDR3 contains 16 residues. V lost 1 base and J 4 bases, leaving 13 bases between the germline ends. Germline V gene sequence: CDR1 PRHDT, CDR2 FYEKMQ (reference sequence). The CDR3: CASSLEGGDGTGELFF. The CDR3 coding sequence is TGTGCCAGCAGCTTAGAAGGAGGGGACGGCACCGGGGAGCTGTTTTTT. The full variable domain, with the rest looked up from reference TRBV13 and TRBJ2-2, is AAGVIQSPRHLIKEKRETATLKCYPIPRHDTVYWYQQGPGQDPQFLISFYEKMQSDKGSIPDRFSAQQFSDYHSELNMSSLELGDSALYFCASSLEGGDGTGELFFGEGSRLTVL.

Comment on this clone: Other DNA sequences in this specimen translate into the identical CDR3. The V and J genes are TRBV6-1 and TRBJ1-5, with 10 bases identical to TRBD1. Germline CDR1 reads MNHNS; CDR2 reads SASEGT. The trim removed 4 bases at V and 5 bases at J, leaving 2 bases unmatched. This CDR3 contains 14 residues. The CDR3: CASSGQGAHQPQHF. The CDR3 DNA is TGTGCCAGCAGTGGACAGGGGGCACATCAGCCCCAGCATTTT.